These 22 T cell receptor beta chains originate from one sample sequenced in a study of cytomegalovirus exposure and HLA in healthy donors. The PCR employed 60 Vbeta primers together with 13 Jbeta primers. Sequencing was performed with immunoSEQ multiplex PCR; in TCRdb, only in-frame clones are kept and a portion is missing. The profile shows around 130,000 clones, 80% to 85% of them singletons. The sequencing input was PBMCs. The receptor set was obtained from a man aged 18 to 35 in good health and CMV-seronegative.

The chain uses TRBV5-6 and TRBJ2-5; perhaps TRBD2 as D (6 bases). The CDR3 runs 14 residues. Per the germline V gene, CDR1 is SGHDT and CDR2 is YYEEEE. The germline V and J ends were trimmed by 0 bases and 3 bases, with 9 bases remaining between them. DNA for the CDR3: TGTGCCAGCAGCTTGGGTTGGAGGGAAGAGACCCAGTACTTC. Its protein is CASSLGWREETQYF. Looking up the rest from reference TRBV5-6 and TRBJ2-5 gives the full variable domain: DAGVTQSPTHLIKTRGQQVTLRCSPKSGHDTVSWYQQALGQGPQFIFQYYEEEERQRGNFPDRFSGHQFPNYSSELNVNALLLGDSALYLCASSLGWREETQYFGPGTRLLVL.

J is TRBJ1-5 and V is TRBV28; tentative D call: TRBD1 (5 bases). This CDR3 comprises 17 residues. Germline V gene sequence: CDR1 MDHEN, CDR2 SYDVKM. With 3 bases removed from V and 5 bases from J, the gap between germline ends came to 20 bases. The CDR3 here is CASSFAGIRGVDQPQHF. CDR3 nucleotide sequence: TGTGCCAGCAGTTTTGCAGGGATTAGGGGTGTCGATCAGCCCCAGCATTTT. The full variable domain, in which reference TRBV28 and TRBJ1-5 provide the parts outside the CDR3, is DVKVTQSSRYLVKRTGEKVFLECVQDMDHENMFWYRQDPGLGLRLIYFSYDVKMKEKGDIPEGYSVSREKKERFSLILESASTNQTSMYLCASSFAGIRGVDQPQHFGDGTRLSIL.

The CDR3 sequence: CSVERGVGGGELFF. In nucleotides, the CDR3 is TGCAGCGTTGAAAGGGGCGTAGGTGGCGGGGAGCTGTTTTTT. The genes are TRBV29-1 and TRBJ2-2; TRBD1 is a possible D gene (5 bases). V was trimmed by 2 bases and J by 7 bases, leaving 14 bases between them. The CDR3 runs to 14 residues. Germline lookup yields CDR1 SQVTM and CDR2 ANQGSEA.

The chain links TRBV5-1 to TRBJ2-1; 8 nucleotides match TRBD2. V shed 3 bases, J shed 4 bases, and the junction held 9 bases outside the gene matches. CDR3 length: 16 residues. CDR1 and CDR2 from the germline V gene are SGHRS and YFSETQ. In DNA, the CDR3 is TGCGCCAGCAGCTCCAGGGATCGACTAGCGTACAATGAGCAGTTCTTC. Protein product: CASSSRDRLAYNEQFF.

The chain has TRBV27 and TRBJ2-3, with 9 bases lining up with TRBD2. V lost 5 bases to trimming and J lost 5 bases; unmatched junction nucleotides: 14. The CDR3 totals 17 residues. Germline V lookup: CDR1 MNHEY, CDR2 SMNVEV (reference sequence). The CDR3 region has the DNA TGTGCCAGCAGTCCGTACCCTGGGCGGGGGGGAGGAGATACGCAGTATTTT. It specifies CASSPYPGRGGGDTQYF.

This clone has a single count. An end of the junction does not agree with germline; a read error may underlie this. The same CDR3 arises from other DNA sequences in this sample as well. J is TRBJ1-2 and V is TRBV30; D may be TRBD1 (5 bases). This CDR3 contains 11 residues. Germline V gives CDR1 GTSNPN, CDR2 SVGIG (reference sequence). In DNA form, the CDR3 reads TGCGCATTTCGACAGAACTATGGCTACACCTTC. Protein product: CAFRQNYGYTF.

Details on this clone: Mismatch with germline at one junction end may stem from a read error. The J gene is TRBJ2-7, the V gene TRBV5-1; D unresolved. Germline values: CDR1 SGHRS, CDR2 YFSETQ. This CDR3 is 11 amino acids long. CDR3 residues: CASSVAYEQYF. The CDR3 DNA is TGCGCCAGCAGCGTGGCCTATGAGCAGTACTTC.

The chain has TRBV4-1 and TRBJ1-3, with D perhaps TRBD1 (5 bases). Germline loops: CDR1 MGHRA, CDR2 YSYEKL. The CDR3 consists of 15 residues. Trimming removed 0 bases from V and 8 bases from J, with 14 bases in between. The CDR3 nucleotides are TGCGCCAGCAGCCAAGACTTTCAGGGAGGAGACACCATATATTTT. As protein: CASSQDFQGGDTIYF.

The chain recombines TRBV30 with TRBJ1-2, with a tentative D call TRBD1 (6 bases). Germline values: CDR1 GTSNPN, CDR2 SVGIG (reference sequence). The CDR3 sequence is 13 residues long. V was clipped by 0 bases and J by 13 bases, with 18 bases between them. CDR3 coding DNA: TGTGCCTGGAGTGTAACTCATCAGGGGTCAGGCACCTTC. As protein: CAWSVTHQGSGTF.

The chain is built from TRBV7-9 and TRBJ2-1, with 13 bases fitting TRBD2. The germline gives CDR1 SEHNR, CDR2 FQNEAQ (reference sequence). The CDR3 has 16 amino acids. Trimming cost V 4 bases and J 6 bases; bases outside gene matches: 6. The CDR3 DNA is TGTGCCAGCAGCTGGCCTCGGACTAGCGGGGGCAATGAGCAGTTCTTC. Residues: CASSWPRTSGGNEQFF.

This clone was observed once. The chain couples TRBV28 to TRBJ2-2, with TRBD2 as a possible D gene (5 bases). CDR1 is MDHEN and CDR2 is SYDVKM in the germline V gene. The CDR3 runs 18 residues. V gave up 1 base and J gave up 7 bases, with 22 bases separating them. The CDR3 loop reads CASSLSARITKRGGELFF. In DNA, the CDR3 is TGTGCCAGCAGTTTATCGGCAAGGATCACTAAACGGGGCGGGGAGCTGTTTTTT.

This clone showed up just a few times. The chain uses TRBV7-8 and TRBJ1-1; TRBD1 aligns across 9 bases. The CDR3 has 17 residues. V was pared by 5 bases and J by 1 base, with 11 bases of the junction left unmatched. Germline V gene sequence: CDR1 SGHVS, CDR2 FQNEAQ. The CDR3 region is CASSPGGTGPRNTEAFF. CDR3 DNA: TGTGCCAGCAGCCCAGGCGGGACAGGGCCACGGAACACTGAAGCTTTCTTT.

The CDR3 bases are TGTGCCAGCGGGCGAACCGGGGAGCTGTTTTTT. Protein sequence: CASGRTGELFF. V is TRBV5-4 and J is TRBJ2-2; unclear D gene. The CDR3 sequence is 11 residues long. V was shortened by 7 bases and J by 5 bases, with 6 bases between the two germline ends. Germline V gene sequence: CDR1 SGHNT, CDR2 YYREEE (reference sequence).

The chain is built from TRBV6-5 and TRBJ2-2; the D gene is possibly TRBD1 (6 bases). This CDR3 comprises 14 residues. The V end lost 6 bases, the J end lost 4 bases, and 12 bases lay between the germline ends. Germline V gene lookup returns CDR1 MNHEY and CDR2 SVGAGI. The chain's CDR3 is CASSTGLGTGELFF. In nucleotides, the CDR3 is TGTGCCAGCAGCACAGGGTTGGGCACCGGGGAGCTGTTTTTT.

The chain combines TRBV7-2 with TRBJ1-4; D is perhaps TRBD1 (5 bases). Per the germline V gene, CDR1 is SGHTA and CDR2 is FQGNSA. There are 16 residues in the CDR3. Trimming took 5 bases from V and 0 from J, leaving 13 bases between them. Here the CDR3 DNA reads TGTGCCAGCAGCGCGCGACAGAGCGCAACTAATGAAAAACTGTTTTTT. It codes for CASSARQSATNEKLFF.

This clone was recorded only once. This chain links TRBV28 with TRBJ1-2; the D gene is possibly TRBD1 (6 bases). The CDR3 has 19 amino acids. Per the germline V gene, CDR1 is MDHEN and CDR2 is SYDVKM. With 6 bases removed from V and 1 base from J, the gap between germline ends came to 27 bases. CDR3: CASSPRTARPFLINYGYTF. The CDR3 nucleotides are TGTGCCAGCAGCCCCCGGACAGCCCGACCCTTCCTGATTAACTATGGCTACACCTTC.

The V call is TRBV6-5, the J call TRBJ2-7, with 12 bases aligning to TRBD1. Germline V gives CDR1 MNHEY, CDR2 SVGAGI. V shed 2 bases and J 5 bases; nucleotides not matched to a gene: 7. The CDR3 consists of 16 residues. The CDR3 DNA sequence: TGTGCCAGCAGTTACCACCGGGACAGGGGGCTGAACGAGCAGTACTTC. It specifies CASSYHRDRGLNEQYF.

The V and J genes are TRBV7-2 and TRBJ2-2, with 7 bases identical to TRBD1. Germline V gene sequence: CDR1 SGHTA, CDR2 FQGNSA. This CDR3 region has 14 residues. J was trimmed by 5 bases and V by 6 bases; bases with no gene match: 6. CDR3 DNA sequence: TGTGCCAGCAGTAAAGACAGGGTAACCGGGGAGCTGTTTTTT. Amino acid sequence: CASSKDRVTGELFF.

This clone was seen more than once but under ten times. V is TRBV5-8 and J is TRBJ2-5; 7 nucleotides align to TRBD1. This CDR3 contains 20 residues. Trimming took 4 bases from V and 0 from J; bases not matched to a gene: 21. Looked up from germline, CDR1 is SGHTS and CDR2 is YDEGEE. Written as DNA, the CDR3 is TGTGCCAGCAGCCGGGACAGATCAAACCCGCTTCCATTGTACCAAGAGACCCAGTACTTC. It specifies CASSRDRSNPLPLYQETQYF.

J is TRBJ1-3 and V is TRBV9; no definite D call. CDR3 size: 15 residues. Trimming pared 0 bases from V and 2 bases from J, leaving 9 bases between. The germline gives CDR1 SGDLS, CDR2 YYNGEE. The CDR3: CASSVDKGAGNTIYF. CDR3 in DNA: TGTGCCAGCAGCGTAGATAAAGGAGCTGGAAACACCATATATTTT. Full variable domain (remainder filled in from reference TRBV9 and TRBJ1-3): DSGVTQTPKHLITATGQRVTLRCSPRSGDLSVYWYQQSLDQGLQFLIQYYNGEERAKGNILERFSAQQFPDLHSELNLSSLELGDSALYFCASSVDKGAGNTIYFGEGSWLTVV.

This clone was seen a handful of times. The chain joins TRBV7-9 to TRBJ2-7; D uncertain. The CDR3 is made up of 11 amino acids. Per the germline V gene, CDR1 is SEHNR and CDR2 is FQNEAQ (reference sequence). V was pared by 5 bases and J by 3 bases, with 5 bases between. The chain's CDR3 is CASSPHYEQYF. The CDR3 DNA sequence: TGTGCCAGCAGCCCCCACTACGAGCAGTACTTC.

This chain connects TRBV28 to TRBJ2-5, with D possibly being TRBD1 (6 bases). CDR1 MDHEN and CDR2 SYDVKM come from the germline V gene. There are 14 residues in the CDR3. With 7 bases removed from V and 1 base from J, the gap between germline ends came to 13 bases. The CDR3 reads CASTDQGPQETQYF. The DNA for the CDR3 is TGTGCCAGCACCGATCAGGGGCCCCAAGAGACCCAGTACTTC.